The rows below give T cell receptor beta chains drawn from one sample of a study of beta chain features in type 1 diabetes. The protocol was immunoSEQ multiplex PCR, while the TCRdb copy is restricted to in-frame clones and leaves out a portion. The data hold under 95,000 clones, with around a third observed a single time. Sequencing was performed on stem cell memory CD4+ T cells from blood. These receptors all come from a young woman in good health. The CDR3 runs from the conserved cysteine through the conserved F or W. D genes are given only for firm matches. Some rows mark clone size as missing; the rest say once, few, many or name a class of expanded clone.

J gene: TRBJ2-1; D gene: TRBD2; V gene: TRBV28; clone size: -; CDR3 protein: CASTPGGRVEQFF; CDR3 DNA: TGTGCCAGCACCCCGGGGGGGCGTGTTGAGCAGTTCTTC
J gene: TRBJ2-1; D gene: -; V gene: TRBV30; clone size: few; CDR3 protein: CAWSPSTRGQFF; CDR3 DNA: TGTGCCTGGAGCCCGTCGACCCGGGGACAGTTCTTC
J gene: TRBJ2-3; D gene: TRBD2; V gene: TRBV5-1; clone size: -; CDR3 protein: CASSLALAGGPGTQYF; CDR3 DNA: TGCGCCAGCAGCTTGGCTCTAGCGGGAGGGCCTGGTACGCAGTATTTT
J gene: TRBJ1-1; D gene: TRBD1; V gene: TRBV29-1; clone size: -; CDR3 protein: CRTDRALNTEAFF; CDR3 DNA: TGCAGGACTGACAGGGCGCTGAACACTGAAGCTTTCTTT
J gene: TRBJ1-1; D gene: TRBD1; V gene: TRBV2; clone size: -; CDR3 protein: CASSAGQGDTEAFF; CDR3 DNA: TGTGCCAGCAGTGCGGGTCAGGGGGACACTGAAGCTTTCTTT
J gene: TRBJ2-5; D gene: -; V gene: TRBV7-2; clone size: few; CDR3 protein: CASSRGDSWETQYF; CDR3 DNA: TGTGCCAGCAGCAGAGGTGACAGCTGGGAGACCCAGTACTTC
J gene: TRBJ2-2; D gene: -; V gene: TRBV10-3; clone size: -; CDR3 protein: CAILRDKNREAGELFF; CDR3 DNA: TGTGCCATCCTCCGGGACAAAAACAGAGAGGCCGGGGAGCTGTTTTTT
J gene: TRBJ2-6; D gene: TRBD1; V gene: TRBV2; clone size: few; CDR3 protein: CASSLRDRGDNVLTF; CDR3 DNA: TGTGCCAGCAGTCTCCGGGACAGGGGTGACAACGTCCTGACTTTC
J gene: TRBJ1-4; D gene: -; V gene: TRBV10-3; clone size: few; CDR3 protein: CAISGERAKLFF; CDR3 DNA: TGTGCCATCAGTGGCGAGCGGGCAAAACTGTTTTTT
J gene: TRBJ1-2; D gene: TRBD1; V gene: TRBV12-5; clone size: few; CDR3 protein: CASGLVPGQGEGGYTF; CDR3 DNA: TGTGCTAGTGGTTTGGTACCGGGACAGGGGGAAGGAGGCTACACCTTC
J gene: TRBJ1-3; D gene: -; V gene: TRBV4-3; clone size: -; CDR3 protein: CASSQVWGPGNTIYF; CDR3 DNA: TGCGCCAGCAGCCAAGTTTGGGGGCCTGGAAACACCATATATTTT
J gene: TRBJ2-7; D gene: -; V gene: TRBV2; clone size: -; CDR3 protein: CASSSQRYEQYF; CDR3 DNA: TGTGCCAGCAGTTCCCAGCGCTACGAGCAGTACTTC
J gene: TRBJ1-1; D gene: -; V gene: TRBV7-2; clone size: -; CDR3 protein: CASSSWGGGTEAFF; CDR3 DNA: TGTGCCAGCAGCTCCTGGGGAGGGGGTACTGAAGCTTTCTTT
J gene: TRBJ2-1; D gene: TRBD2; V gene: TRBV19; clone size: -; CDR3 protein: CASSISSGSFPYNEQFF; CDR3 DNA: TGTGCCAGTAGTATTTCCAGCGGGAGCTTCCCCTACAATGAGCAGTTCTTC
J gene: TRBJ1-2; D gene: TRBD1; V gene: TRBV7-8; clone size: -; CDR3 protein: CASSPYASTSGTGTYGYTF; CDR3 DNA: TGTGCCAGCAGCCCGTACGCGTCGACCTCCGGGACAGGGACTTATGGCTACACCTTC